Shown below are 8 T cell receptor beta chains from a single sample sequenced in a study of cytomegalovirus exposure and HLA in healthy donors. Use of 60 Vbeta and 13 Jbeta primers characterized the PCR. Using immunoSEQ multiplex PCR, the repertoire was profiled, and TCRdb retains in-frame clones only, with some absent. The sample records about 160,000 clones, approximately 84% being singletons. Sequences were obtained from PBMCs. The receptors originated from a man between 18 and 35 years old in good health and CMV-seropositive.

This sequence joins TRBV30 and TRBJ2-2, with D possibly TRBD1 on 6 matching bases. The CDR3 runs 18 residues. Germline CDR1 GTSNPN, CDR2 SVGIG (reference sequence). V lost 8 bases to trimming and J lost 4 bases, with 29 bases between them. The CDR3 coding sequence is TGTGCCGGCCTCTTTTATGTACAGGGAAAAGTAAGCACCGGGGAGCTGTTTTTT. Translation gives CAGLFYVQGKVSTGELFF.

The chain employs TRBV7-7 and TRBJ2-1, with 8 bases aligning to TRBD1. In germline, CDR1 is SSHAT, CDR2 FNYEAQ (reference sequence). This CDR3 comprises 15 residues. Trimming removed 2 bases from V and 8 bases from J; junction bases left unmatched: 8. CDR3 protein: CASSLSQDRVYEQFF. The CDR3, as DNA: TGTGCCAGCAGCTTATCACAGGACAGGGTCTATGAGCAGTTCTTC.

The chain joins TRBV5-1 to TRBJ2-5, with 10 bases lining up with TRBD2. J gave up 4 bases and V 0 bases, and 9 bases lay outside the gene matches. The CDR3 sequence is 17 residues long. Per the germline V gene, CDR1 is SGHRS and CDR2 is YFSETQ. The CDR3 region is CASSLGASGGRGETQYF. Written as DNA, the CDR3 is TGCGCCAGCAGCTTGGGGGCTAGCGGGGGCCGGGGAGAGACCCAGTACTTC. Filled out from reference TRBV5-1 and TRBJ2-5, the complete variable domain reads KAGVTQTPRYLIKTRGQQVTLSCSPISGHRSVSWYQQTPGQGLQFLFEYFSETQRNKGNFPGRFSGRQFSNSRSEMNVSTLELGDSALYLCASSLGASGGRGETQYFGPGTRLLVL.

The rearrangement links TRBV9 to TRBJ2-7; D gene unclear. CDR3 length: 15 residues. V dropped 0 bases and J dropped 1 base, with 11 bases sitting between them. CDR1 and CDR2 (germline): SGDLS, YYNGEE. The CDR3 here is CASSVGPLSSYEQYF. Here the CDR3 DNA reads TGTGCCAGCAGCGTAGGGCCGTTATCTTCCTACGAGCAGTACTTC.

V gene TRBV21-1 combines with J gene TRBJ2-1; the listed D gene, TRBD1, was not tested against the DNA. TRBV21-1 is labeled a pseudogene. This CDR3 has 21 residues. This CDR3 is CASSKVGRGQGECSSYNEQFF. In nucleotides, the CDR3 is TGTGCCAGCAGCAAAGTGGGTAGGGGACAGGGCGAATGTAGCTCCTACAATGAGCAGTTCTTC.

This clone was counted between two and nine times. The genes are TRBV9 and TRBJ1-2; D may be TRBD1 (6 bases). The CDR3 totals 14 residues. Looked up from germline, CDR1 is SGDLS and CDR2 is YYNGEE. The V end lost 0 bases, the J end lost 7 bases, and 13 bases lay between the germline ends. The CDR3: CASSVEVRGGGYTF. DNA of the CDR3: TGTGCCAGCAGCGTAGAAGTCAGGGGCGGTGGCTACACCTTC.

CDR3 in amino acids: CAISGGTLADYNEQFF. As DNA, the CDR3 is TGTGCCATCAGTGGTGGTACGCTAGCGGATTACAATGAGCAGTTCTTC. The gene calls are TRBV10-3 and TRBJ2-1, with 7 bases that match TRBD2. This CDR3 is built from 16 residues. Trimming at V came to 4 bases and at J to 4 bases, leaving 10 bases not matched to a gene. Germline CDR1 ENHRY, CDR2 SYGVKD.

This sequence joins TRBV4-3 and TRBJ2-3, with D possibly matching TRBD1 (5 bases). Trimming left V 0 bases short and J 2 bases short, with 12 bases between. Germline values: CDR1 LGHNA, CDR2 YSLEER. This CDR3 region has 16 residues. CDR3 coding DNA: TGCGCCAGCAGCCAAGATGCCGGCAGGGCCACAGATACGCAGTATTTT. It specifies CASSQDAGRATDTQYF.